This T cell receptor beta chain appears in the sequencing data of a study of neurological immune-mediated disorders. Study at large: Of the multiple sclerosis patients, roughly 35 in total, some 30 were relapsing-remitting and 3 were secondary progressive. Points from the study as a whole: CDR3 amino acid sequences of expanded clones were not shared across subjects, a result suggesting private repertoires in all groups. The highest TCR clonal expansion occurred in HTLV-1-associated myelopathy; multiple sclerosis fell below healthy controls.

In its sample, this clonotype was seen many times. Its matching antigen is unknown. This CDR3 has 11 residues. Germline assignment: CDR1 SGHTA and CDR2 FQGNSA. V was cut by 3 bases and J by 10 bases, with 7 bases left in between. The cDNA was generated by 5'RACE with 10-nucleotide random UMIs. A single record per CDR3 protein comes from TCRdb applying MiXCR to the 5' RACE reads. Among approximately 86,000 distinct CDR3 sequences listed, approximately 2.4% were seen once. V gene TRBV7-2 combines with J gene TRBJ2-1; D call uncertain. Specimen: PBMCs. This sequence was found in a woman aged 30 to 39 with multiple sclerosis. CDR3 DNA: TGTGCCAGCAGCTTCGGCCCCGAGCAGTTCTTC. This gives the protein CASSFGPEQFF.